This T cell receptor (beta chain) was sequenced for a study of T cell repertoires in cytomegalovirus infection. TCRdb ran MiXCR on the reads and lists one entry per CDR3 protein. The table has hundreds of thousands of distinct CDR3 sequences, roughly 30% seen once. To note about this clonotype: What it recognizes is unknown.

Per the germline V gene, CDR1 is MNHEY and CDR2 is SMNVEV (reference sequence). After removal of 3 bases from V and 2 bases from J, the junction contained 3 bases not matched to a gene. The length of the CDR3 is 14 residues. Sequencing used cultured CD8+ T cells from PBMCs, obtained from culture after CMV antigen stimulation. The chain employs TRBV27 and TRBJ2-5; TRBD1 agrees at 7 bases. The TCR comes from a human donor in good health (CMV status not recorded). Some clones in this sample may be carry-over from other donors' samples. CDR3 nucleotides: TGTGCCAGCAGTTTTGGGACAGAGCAAGAGACCCAGTACTTC. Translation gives CASSFGTEQETQYF.